Below, 24 T cell receptor beta chains from the same sample are listed, as sequenced in a study of identical twins. TCRdb redid the calling of the 5' RACE reads with MiXCR, one entry per CDR3 protein. The sample lists around 250,000 distinct CDR3 sequences; about an eighth were seen once. This sample also appeared in a second study, on yellow fever vaccine responses in identical twins.

The sample comprised memory (CD45RO+) T cells sorted from blood. These receptors all stem from a woman under 30 in good health.

This chain joins TRBV20-1 and TRBJ2-1, with D perhaps matching TRBD2 (6 bases). In germline, CDR1 is DFQATT, CDR2 SNEGSKA (reference sequence). This CDR3 comprises 15 residues. The germline V and J ends were trimmed by 0 bases and 3 bases, with 12 bases remaining between them. The CDR3 region is CSARDLGTVYNEQFF. CDR3 in DNA: TGCAGTGCTAGAGATCTCGGGACTGTCTACAATGAGCAGTTCTTC.

The gene calls are TRBV5-1 and TRBJ2-7; 8 positions agree with TRBD1. This CDR3 comprises 15 residues. CDR1 is SGHRS, CDR2 YFSETQ, per germline. The V gene end was trimmed by 4 bases and the J gene end by 2 bases; junction bases not matched to a gene: 8. In DNA, the CDR3 is TGCGCCAGCAGCCCTAGACAGGGGAGTCCCTACGAGCAGTACTTC. Protein product: CASSPRQGSPYEQYF.

There are a few counts of this clonotype. The genes are TRBV12-5 and TRBJ2-1; TRBD2 matches 8 bases. The CDR3 runs 15 residues. Trimming cost V 1 base and J 9 bases; bases outside gene matches: 8. From germline, CDR1 is LGHNT and CDR2 FRNRAP. CDR3 bases: TGTGCTAGTGGTTTGGGGGGTAGCGGGGTGGGTGAGCAGTTCTTC. The encoded protein is CASGLGGSGVGEQFF. The whole variable domain, remainder taken from reference TRBV12-5 and TRBJ2-1, is DARVTQTPRHKVTEMGQEVTMRCQPILGHNTVFWYRQTMMQGLELLAYFRNRAPLDDSGMPKDRFSAEMPDATLATLKIQPSEPRDSAVYFCASGLGGSGVGEQFFGPGTRLTVL.

This clonotype was recorded at least ten times. V usage is TRBV21-1 and J usage is TRBJ2-7. TRBV21-1 is described as a pseudogene. This CDR3 has 11 residues. The CDR3 is CASSKIHEQYF. For the CDR3, the DNA is TGTGCCAGCAGCAAAATACACGAGCAGTACTTC.

The sample holds a few counts of this clonotype. The rearrangement joins TRBV3-1 to TRBJ1-2; D possibly corresponds to TRBD1 (5 bases). Trimming cost V 3 bases and J 1 base, with 6 bases left between them. The CDR3 consists of 13 residues. Germline V lookup: CDR1 LGHDT, CDR2 YNNKEL (reference sequence). CDR3 region: CASSQDINYGYTF. For the CDR3, the DNA is TGTGCCAGCAGCCAGGACATTAACTATGGCTACACCTTC.

The chain employs TRBV30 and TRBJ2-7; the D is unclear. The CDR3 consists of 12 residues. Trimming cost V 0 bases and J 7 bases, with 10 bases left between them. Germline V gene data show CDR1 as GTSNPN and CDR2 as SVGIG (reference sequence). In DNA form, the CDR3 reads TGTGCCTGGAGTGTACGTTTGGGGGAGCAGTACTTC. Residues: CAWSVRLGEQYF.

At least ten counts were recorded for this clonotype. This chain connects TRBV28 to TRBJ2-1; D might be TRBD1 or TRBD2, each matching 6 bases. Trimming cost V 5 bases and J 4 bases, with 9 bases left between them. CDR1 is MDHEN and CDR2 is SYDVKM in the germline V gene. The CDR3 extends over 13 amino acids. CDR3 nucleotide sequence: TGTGCCAGCAGTCCGGGGGCATACAATGAGCAGTTCTTC. This gives the protein CASSPGAYNEQFF.

In this sample, this clonotype turned up many times. The chain uses TRBV3-1 and TRBJ1-4, with D hard to call. The CDR3 totals 12 residues. V was cut by 3 bases and J by 8 bases, with 7 bases left in between. Germline loops: CDR1 LGHDT, CDR2 YNNKEL (reference sequence). The CDR3 sequence is CASSHLGEKLFF. As DNA, the CDR3 is TGTGCCAGCAGCCATTTGGGAGAAAAACTGTTTTTT.

There are a few counts of this clonotype. Mismatch with germline at one junction end may stem from a read error. V and J are TRBV12-3 or TRBV12-4 and TRBJ2-7, with 8 bases that match TRBD2. The CDR3 sequence is 16 residues long. The CDR3 region is CASSLMAGGSSYEQHF. CDR3 bases: TGTGCCAGCAGTTTAATGGCGGGAGGATCGTCCTACGAGCAGCACTTC.

This clonotype appeared many times. This chain joins TRBV6-4 and TRBJ2-3; the match to TRBD1 covers 7 bases. CDR3 length: 15 amino acids. Germline values: CDR1 MRHNA, CDR2 SNTAGT. V lost 0 bases and J lost 4; bases outside the gene matches: 4. CDR3 nucleotides: TGTGCCAGCAGTGACTCAGGGCAGGGGGCAGATACGCAGTATTTT. Protein: CASSDSGQGADTQYF.

The chain links TRBV12-3 or TRBV12-4 to TRBJ1-5; D is unclear. With 0 bases removed from V and 7 bases from J, the gap between germline ends came to 4 bases. The CDR3 extends over 12 amino acids. The CDR3 is CASSLAWQPQHF. The CDR3 DNA is TGTGCCAGCAGTTTAGCGTGGCAGCCCCAGCATTTT.

This clonotype was counted ten times or more. The V call is TRBV6-5, the J call TRBJ2-1, with 7 bases fitting TRBD2. This CDR3 has 15 amino acids. J lost 1 base, V lost 4 bases, and 4 bases had no gene match. Looked up from germline, CDR1 is MNHEY and CDR2 is SVGAGI. The CDR3: CASSLTSSSYNEQFF. The CDR3 coding sequence is TGTGCCAGCAGTTTGACTAGCTCTTCCTACAATGAGCAGTTCTTC.

This clonotype appeared a few times. The genes are TRBV5-1 and TRBJ1-1, with 11 bases aligning to TRBD1. Germline V gene lookup returns CDR1 SGHRS and CDR2 YFSETQ. J gave up 5 bases and V 3 bases, and 0 bases lay outside the gene matches. The CDR3 runs 13 residues. The CDR3 loop is CASSWDRGTEAFF. CDR3 in DNA: TGCGCCAGCAGCTGGGACAGGGGGACTGAAGCTTTCTTT. Full variable domain (outside the CDR3, taken from reference TRBV5-1 and TRBJ1-1): KAGVTQTPRYLIKTRGQQVTLSCSPISGHRSVSWYQQTPGQGLQFLFEYFSETQRNKGNFPGRFSGRQFSNSRSEMNVSTLELGDSALYLCASSWDRGTEAFFGQGTRLTVV.

V and J are TRBV6-1 and TRBJ2-7; D is perhaps TRBD1 (6 bases). The CDR3 is 15 residues long. CDR1 and CDR2 (germline): MNHNS, SASEGT. With 7 bases removed from V and 1 base from J, the gap between germline ends came to 17 bases. CDR3 residues: CASTETGAVSYEQYF. In DNA, the CDR3 is TGTGCCAGCACCGAGACAGGCGCTGTTTCCTACGAGCAGTACTTC.

This clonotype was counted at least ten times. CDR3 DNA sequence: TGTGCCAGCAGCGGACAGAGACAGGGGAGGTTTAGAGATACGCAGTATTTT. This codes for CASSGQRQGRFRDTQYF. The V call is TRBV9, the J call TRBJ2-3, with 8 nucleotides matching TRBD1. The germline gives CDR1 SGDLS, CDR2 YYNGEE. The length of the CDR3 is 17 residues. Losses at the gene ends were 3 bases for V and 5 bases for J; bases not matched to a gene: 14.

In its sample, this clonotype was seen a few times. Relative to the germline gene, one junction end is altered; a read error may explain this. The genes are TRBV20-1 and TRBJ2-6; 7 bases agree with TRBD1. Germline V gives CDR1 DFQATT, CDR2 SNEGSKA (reference sequence). The CDR3 is 17 amino acids. The chain's CDR3 is CCAPPARGSGGANVLTF. The CDR3 region has the DNA TGCTGTGCCCCCCCGGCCAGGGGGTCAGGTGGGGCCAACGTCCTGACTTTC.

This clonotype was counted ten times or more. The V gene is TRBV29-1, the J gene TRBJ1-5; 10 nucleotides line up with TRBD1. The CDR3 sequence is 13 residues long. The V gene's germline CDR1 is SQVTM and CDR2 ANQGSEA. Germline trimming cut 6 bases from V and 4 bases from J; bases unmatched to any gene: 3. The CDR3 protein is CSVGGQGNQPQHF. CDR3 coding DNA: TGCAGCGTGGGGGGACAGGGGAATCAGCCCCAGCATTTT.

The chain joins TRBV5-1 to TRBJ1-1, with TRBD1 identical over 10 bases. The CDR3 sequence is 17 residues long. CDR1 SGHRS and CDR2 YFSETQ come from the germline V gene. J was trimmed by 0 bases and V by 4 bases; bases with no gene match: 9. The CDR3 sequence: CASSLGQGVNMNTEAFF. The DNA for the CDR3 is TGCGCCAGCAGCCTCGGACAGGGGGTGAACATGAACACTGAAGCTTTCTTT.

The J gene is TRBJ2-1, the V gene TRBV7-9; TRBD1 agrees at 7 bases. This CDR3 comprises 15 residues. From germline, CDR1 is SEHNR and CDR2 FQNEAQ (reference sequence). With 5 bases clipped from V and 5 bases from J, the junction kept 9 bases outside the gene matches. CDR3 loop: CASSPDRVAHNEQFF. The CDR3, as DNA: TGTGCCAGCAGCCCAGACAGGGTTGCGCACAATGAGCAGTTCTTC.

The CDR3 region is CASSLARTGDSYEQYF. The CDR3 nucleotides are TGCGCCAGCAGCTTGGCCCGGACAGGGGACTCCTACGAGCAGTACTTC. The rearrangement links TRBV5-1 to TRBJ2-7, with TRBD1 identical over 9 bases. Per germline, CDR1 SGHRS and CDR2 YFSETQ. This CDR3 comprises 16 residues. J gave up 0 bases and V 0 bases, and 4 bases lay outside the gene matches.

This clonotype was observed at least ten times. The gene calls are TRBV29-1 and TRBJ2-5, with a tentative D call TRBD2 (6 bases). Germline V gene lookup returns CDR1 SQVTM and CDR2 ANQGSEA. The CDR3 totals 15 residues. Deletions cut 5 bases from V and 5 bases from J, with 21 bases between. The chain's CDR3 is CSVTETSSRGETQYF. DNA for the CDR3: TGCAGCGTTACCGAAACTAGCTCAAGAGGGGAGACCCAGTACTTC.

This clonotype occurred a few times. The chain couples TRBV28 to TRBJ1-6; TRBD1 agrees at 7 bases. There are 14 residues in the CDR3. V lost 2 bases and J lost 8; bases outside the gene matches: 3. Germline assignment: CDR1 MDHEN and CDR2 SYDVKM. CDR3: CASSLGDSYSPLHF. As DNA, the CDR3 is TGTGCCAGCAGTTTAGGGGACAGCTATTCACCCCTCCACTTT.

The chain is built from TRBV3-1 and TRBJ2-1, with TRBD1 as a possible D gene (7 bases). Germline CDR1 LGHDT, CDR2 YNNKEL (reference sequence). Trimming removed 4 bases from V and 3 bases from J, with 16 bases in between. The CDR3 is 16 residues long. The CDR3 loop reads CASSRFQGGLYNEQFF. The CDR3 nucleotides read TGTGCCAGCAGCCGTTTTCAGGGGGGCCTCTACAATGAGCAGTTCTTC.

The sample holds a few counts of this clonotype. The rearrangement links TRBV25-1 to TRBJ2-5; 7 bases align to TRBD1. The CDR3 runs 18 residues. Per germline, CDR1 MGHDK and CDR2 SYGVNS. After removal of 0 bases from V and 5 bases from J, the junction contained 15 bases not matched to a gene. For the CDR3, the DNA is TGTGCCAGCAGTGAATACCCCTCCCCGACAGGGCTGGTGGAGACCCAGTACTTC. Amino acids: CASSEYPSPTGLVETQYF.